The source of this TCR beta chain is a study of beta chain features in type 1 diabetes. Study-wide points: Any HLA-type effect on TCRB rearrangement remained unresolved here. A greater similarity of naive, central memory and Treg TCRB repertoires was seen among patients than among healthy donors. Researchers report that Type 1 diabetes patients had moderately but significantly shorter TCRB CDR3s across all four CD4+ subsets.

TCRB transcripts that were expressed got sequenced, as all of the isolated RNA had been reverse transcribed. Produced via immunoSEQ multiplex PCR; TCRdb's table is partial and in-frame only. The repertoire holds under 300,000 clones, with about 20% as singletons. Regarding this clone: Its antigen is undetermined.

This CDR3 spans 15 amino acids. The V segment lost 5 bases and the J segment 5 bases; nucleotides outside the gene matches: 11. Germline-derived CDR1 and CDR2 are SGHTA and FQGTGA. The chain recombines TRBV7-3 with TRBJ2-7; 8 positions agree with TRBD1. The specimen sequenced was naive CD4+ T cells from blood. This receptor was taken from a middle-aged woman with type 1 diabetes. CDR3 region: CASSLQGAGTHEQYF. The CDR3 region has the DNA TGTGCCAGCAGCCTCCAGGGGGCGGGCACTCACGAGCAGTACTTC.